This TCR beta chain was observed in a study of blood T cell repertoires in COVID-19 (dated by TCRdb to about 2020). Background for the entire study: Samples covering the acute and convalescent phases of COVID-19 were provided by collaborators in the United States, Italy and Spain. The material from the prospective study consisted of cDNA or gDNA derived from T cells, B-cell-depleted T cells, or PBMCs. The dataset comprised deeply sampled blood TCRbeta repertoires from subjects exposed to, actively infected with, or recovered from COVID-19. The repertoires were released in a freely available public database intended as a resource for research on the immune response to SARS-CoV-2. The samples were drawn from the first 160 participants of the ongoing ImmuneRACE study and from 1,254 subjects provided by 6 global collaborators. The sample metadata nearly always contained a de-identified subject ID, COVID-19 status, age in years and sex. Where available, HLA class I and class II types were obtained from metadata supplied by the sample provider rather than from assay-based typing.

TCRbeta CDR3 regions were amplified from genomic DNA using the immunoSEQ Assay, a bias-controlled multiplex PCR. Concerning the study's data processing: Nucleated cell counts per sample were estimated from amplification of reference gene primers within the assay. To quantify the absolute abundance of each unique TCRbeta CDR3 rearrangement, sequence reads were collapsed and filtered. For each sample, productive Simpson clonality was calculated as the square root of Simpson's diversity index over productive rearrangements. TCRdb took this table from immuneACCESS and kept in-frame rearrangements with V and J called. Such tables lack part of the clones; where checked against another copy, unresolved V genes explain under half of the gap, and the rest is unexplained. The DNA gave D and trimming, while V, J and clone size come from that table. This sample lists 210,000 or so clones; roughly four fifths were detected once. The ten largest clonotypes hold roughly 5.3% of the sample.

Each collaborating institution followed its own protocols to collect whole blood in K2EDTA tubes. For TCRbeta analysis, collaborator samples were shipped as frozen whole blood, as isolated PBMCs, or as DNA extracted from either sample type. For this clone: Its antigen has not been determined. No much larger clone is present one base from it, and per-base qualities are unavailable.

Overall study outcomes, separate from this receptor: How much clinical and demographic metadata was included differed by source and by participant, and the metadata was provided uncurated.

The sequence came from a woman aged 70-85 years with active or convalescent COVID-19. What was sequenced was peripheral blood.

The DNA reads as follows: TGCGCCAGCAGCCGTGAGCGGGGATCGAACACCGGGGAGCTGTTTTTT. Its translation reads: CASSRERGSNTGELFF. The chain links TRBV4-1 with TRBJ2-2; 7 junctional bases match TRBD2. Germline trimming amounts to 4 bases on V and 0 bases on J, with 5 as the count of junction bases outside the gene matches. CDR1 is given as MGHRA and CDR2 as YSYEKL, both from the germline V gene. The CDR3, from cysteine to phenylalanine, totals 16 residues. Only CDR3 DNA is held: 48 bases, read in frame from base 1.